This TCR beta chain is drawn from a study of blood T cell repertoires in COVID-19. Background on the study: The samples span acute and convalescent COVID-19 from the United States, Italy and Spain. Sources were T cells, B-cell-depleted T cells, or PBMCs; the material itself was cDNA or gDNA.

With V trimmed by 3 bases and J by 8 bases, 8 bases remained unmatched. The CDR3 sequence is 14 residues long. Germline assignment: CDR1 SGHRS and CDR2 YFSETQ. In the study's own analysis: Reference gene primer amplification gave nucleated cell count estimates. Libraries were prepared by immunoSEQ multiplex PCR; TCRdb keeps only in-frame clonotypes and omits some of them. V and J calls and clone size come straight from that table; D and trimming were deduced from the DNA. The profile shows about 300,000 clones, around 89% of them singletons. This clone was observed a single time. Sample: peripheral blood. The rearrangement joins TRBV5-1 to TRBJ1-2; 9 bases line up with TRBD1. The source is a man aged 40-49 years with acute or convalescent COVID-19. This CDR3 is CASSSLDRGGGYTF. Here the CDR3 DNA reads TGCGCCAGCAGCTCCCTGGACAGGGGCGGGGGCTACACCTTC.